The 7 T cell receptor beta chains below were found in one sample sequenced in a study of CD8 T cells in Susac syndrome. When the RNA was reverse transcribed, random hexamers were used with an input of roughly 0.45 to 1 ug. TCRdb re-analysed the immunoSEQ multiplex PCR reads in MiXCR, keeping a single row per CDR3 protein. The sample lists around 160,000 distinct CDR3 sequences; around 93% were seen once. Sequenced sample: CD4+ T cells from PBMCs. These receptors were obtained from a human donor in good health.

The chain uses TRBV20-1 and TRBJ2-5; 9 nucleotides match TRBD1. Germline trimming cut 6 bases from V and 4 bases from J; bases unmatched to any gene: 6. Germline V CDR1 and CDR2: DFQATT, SNEGSKA (reference sequence). The CDR3 totals 13 residues. This chain's CDR3 is CSATGQGLETQYF. In DNA, the CDR3 is TGCAGTGCCACTGGACAGGGGCTAGAGACCCAGTACTTC.

This CDR3 reads CSTDRVVDGYTF. For the CDR3, the DNA is TGCAGCACAGACAGGGTAGTCGATGGCTACACCTTC. The chain links TRBV29-1 to TRBJ1-2, with 7 bases fitting TRBD1. This CDR3 spans 12 amino acids. V dropped 8 bases and J dropped 6; count of bases not matched to a gene: 9. Germline V gene sequence: CDR1 SQVTM, CDR2 ANQGSEA.

The CDR3 spells CASSTRQGYTF. CDR3 bases: TGCGCCAGCTCAACCCGACAGGGCTACACCTTC. V gene TRBV23-1 combines with J gene TRBJ1-2; D is possibly TRBD1 (5 bases). TRBV23-1 is classed as an ORF, of uncertain function. CDR3 length equals 11 residues. V dropped 8 bases and J dropped 8 bases, with 12 bases sitting between them.

V and J are TRBV29-1 and TRBJ2-3; unclear D gene. Germline CDR1 and CDR2: SQVTM and ANQGSEA. The V end lost 2 bases, the J end lost 2 bases, and 5 bases lay between the germline ends. The CDR3 extends over 12 amino acids. The CDR3 DNA is TGCAGCGTTGAAAACAACACAGATACGCAGTATTTT. It is translated as CSVENNTDTQYF.

This chain uses TRBV7-3 with TRBJ2-5; 10 bases fit TRBD2. After removal of 3 bases from V and 4 bases from J, the junction contained 8 bases not matched to a gene. The CDR3 spans 16 residues. CDR1 is SGHTA and CDR2 is FQGTGA in the germline V gene. CDR3 coding DNA: TGTGCCAGCAGCTTCAACGGAGCGGGGGGGGGAGAGACCCAGTACTTC. Residues: CASSFNGAGGGETQYF.

The chain carries TRBV20-1 and TRBJ1-1; D is perhaps TRBD1 (6 bases). Germline-derived CDR1 and CDR2 are DFQATT and SNEGSKA (reference sequence). The CDR3 consists of 11 residues. Trimming took off 4 bases at V and 5 bases at J, with 8 bases between the two ends. The CDR3 region is CSAKGGTEAFF. The CDR3 nucleotides read TGCAGTGCTAAGGGGGGTACTGAAGCTTTCTTT.

V and J are TRBV5-6 and TRBJ2-2, with D possibly matching TRBD1 (5 bases). The CDR3 totals 15 residues. The germline CDR1 and CDR2 sequences are SGHDT and YYEEEE. V dropped 4 bases and J dropped 5 bases, with 15 bases sitting between them. CDR3 residues: CASSRSGSYTGELFF. CDR3 nucleotide sequence: TGTGCCAGCAGCCGTTCAGGGTCGTATACCGGGGAGCTGTTTTTT.